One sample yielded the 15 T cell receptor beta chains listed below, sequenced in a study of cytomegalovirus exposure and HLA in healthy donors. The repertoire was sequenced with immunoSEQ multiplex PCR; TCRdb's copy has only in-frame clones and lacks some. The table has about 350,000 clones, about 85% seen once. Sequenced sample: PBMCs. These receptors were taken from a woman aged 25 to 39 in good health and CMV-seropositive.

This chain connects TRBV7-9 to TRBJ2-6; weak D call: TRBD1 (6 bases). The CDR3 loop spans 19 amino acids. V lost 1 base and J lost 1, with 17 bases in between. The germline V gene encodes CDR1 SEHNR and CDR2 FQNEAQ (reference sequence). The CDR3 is CASSLEDWGLDSGANVLTF. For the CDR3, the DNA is TGTGCCAGCAGCTTAGAGGACTGGGGGCTGGATTCTGGGGCCAACGTCCTGACTTTC.

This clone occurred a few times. This CDR3 reads CASWGQPYNSPLHF. The DNA of the CDR3 is TGTGCCAGTTGGGGACAGCCCTATAATTCACCCCTCCACTTT. The gene calls are TRBV6-6 and TRBJ1-6, with 7 positions matching TRBD1. V was clipped by 9 bases and J by 2 bases; unmatched bases: 4. Germline V gene lookup returns CDR1 MNHNY and CDR2 SVGAGI (reference sequence). The CDR3 sequence is 14 residues long.

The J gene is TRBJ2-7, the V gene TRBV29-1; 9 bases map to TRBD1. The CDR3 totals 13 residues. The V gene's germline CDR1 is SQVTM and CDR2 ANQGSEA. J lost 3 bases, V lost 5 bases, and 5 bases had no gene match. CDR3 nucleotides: TGCAGCGTTAAGGGACAGGGTCACTACGAGCAGTACTTC. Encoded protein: CSVKGQGHYEQYF.

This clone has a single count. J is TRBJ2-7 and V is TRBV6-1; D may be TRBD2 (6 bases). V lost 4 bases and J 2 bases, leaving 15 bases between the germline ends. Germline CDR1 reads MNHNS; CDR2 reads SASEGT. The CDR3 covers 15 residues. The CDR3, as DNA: TGTGCCAGCAGTGTGGGGGGAGTAGGGACCTACGAGCAGTACTTC. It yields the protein CASSVGGVGTYEQYF.

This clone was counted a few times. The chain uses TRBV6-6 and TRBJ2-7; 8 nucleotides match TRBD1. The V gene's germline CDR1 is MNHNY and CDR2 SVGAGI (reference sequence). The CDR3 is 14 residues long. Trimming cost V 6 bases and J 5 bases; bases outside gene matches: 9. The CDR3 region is CASRDRDRFHEQYF. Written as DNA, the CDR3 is TGTGCCAGCAGAGACCGGGACAGGTTCCACGAGCAGTACTTC.

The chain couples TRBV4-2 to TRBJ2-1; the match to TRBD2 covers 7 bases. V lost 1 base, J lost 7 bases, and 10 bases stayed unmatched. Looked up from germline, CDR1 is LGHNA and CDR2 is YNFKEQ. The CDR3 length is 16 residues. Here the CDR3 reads CASSQGGRAYSNEQFF. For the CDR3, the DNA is TGTGCCAGCAGCCAAGGAGGGAGGGCCTACTCGAATGAGCAGTTCTTC.

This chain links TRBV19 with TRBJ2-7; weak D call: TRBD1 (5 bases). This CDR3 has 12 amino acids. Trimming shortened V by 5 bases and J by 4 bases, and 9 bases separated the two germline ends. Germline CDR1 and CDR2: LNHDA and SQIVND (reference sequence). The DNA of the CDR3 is TGTGCCAGTAGTGCTGACAGATACGAGCAGTACTTC. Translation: CASSADRYEQYF.

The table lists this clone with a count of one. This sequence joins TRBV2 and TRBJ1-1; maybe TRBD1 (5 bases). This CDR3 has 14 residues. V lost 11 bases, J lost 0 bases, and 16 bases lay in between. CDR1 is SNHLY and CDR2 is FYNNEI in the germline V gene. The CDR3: CAGREDTMNTEAFF. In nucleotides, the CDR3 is TGTGCCGGGAGGGAGGACACTATGAACACTGAAGCTTTCTTT.

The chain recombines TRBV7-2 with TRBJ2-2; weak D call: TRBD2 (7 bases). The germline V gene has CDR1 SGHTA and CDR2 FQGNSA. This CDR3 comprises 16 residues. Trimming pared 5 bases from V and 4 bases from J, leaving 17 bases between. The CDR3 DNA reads TGTGCCAGCAGCCCCTTGGGGGGGGCGGTCACCGGGGAGCTGTTTTTT. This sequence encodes CASSPLGGAVTGELFF.

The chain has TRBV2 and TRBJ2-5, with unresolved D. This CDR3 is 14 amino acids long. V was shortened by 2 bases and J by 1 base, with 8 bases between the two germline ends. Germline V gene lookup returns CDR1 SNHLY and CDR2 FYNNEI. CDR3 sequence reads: CASSERSFQETQYF. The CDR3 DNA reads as TGTGCCAGCAGTGAAAGGAGCTTCCAAGAGACCCAGTACTTC.

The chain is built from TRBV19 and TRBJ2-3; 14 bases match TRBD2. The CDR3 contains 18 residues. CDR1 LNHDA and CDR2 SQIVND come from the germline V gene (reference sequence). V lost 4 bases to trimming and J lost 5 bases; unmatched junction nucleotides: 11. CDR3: CASSTRMTSGGAGDTQYF. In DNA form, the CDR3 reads TGTGCCAGTAGTACCCGGATGACTAGCGGGGGGGCCGGAGATACGCAGTATTTT.

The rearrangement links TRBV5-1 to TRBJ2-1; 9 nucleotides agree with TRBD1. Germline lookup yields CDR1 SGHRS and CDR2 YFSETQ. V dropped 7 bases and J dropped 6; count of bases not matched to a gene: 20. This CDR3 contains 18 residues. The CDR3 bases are TGCGCCAGCCAAACTACCGGGACAGGGCTTGCCATCGGCAATGAGCAGTTCTTC. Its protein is CASQTTGTGLAIGNEQFF.

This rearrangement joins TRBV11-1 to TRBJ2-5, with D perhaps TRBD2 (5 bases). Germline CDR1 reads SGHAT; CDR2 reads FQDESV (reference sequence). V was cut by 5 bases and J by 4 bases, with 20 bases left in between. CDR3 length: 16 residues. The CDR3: CASSRLKRTEGETQYF. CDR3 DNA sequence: TGTGCCAGCAGCCGCCTCAAGCGGACCGAGGGAGAGACCCAGTACTTC.

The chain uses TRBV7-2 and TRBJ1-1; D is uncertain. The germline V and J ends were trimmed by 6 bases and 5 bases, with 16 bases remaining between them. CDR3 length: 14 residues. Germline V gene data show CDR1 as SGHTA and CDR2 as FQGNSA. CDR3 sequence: CASRISMGKTEAFF. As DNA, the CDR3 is TGTGCCAGCAGGATTTCGATGGGAAAGACTGAAGCTTTCTTT.

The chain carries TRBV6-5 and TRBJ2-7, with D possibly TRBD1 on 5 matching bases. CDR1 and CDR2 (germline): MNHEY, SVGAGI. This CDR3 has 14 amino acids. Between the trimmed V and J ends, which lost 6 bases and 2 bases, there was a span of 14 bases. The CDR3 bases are TGTGCCAGCAGAAACCGAGAGACAGCCTACGAGCAGTACTTC. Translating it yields CASRNRETAYEQYF.